The entry that follows covers one T cell receptor beta chain sequence. The data stem from a study of blood T cell repertoires in COVID-19. Study summary: Samples of COVID-19 (acute and convalescent) were obtained from the United States, Italy and Spain. The cDNA or gDNA used as material had been derived from T cells, B-cell-depleted T cells, or PBMCs.

With 2 bases removed from V and 8 bases from J, the gap between germline ends came to 3 bases. The CDR3 covers 11 residues. Germline V gives CDR1 MNHEY, CDR2 SMNVEV (reference sequence). Study processing details: Estimation of nucleated cell counts relied on the amplification of reference gene primers. The assay was immunoSEQ multiplex PCR, and TCRdb's table has in-frame clones only and misses some. The DNA was the basis for D and trimming; V, J and clone size are from that table. The profile shows 25,000 to 35,000 clones, around nine tenths of them singletons. V gene TRBV27 combines with J gene TRBJ2-2; no definite D call. The receptor's source is a human donor in a cohort sampled during active COVID-19. Sequences were obtained from peripheral blood. The CDR3, as DNA: TGTGCCAGCAGTTTAGCGGGGGAGCTGTTTTTT. Protein product: CASSLAGELFF.